The TCR beta chain under discussion was sequenced for a study of blood T cell repertoires in COVID-19. Turning to the study itself: Spain, Italy and the United States supplied samples that represented acute and convalescent COVID-19. T cells, B-cell-depleted T cells, or PBMCs provided the cDNA or gDNA that served as material.

Libraries were prepared by immunoSEQ multiplex PCR; TCRdb keeps only in-frame clonotypes and omits some of them. This table holds more than 200,000 clones, 75% to 95% found once. This CDR3 has 15 residues. From germline, CDR1 is SGHTA and CDR2 FQGTGA. Note on this clone: The junction differs from germline at one of its ends, possibly a read error.

This rearrangement joins TRBV7-3 to TRBJ1-3; D remains unclear. The sequence came from a woman aged 18-29 years who had recovered from COVID-19. Sequenced: PBMCs or T cells enriched from blood (not recorded which). CDR3 nucleotides: TGTGCCAGCAGCGTAACCGGTTCGGTTGGAAACACCATATATTTT. It specifies CASSVTGSVGNTIYF.